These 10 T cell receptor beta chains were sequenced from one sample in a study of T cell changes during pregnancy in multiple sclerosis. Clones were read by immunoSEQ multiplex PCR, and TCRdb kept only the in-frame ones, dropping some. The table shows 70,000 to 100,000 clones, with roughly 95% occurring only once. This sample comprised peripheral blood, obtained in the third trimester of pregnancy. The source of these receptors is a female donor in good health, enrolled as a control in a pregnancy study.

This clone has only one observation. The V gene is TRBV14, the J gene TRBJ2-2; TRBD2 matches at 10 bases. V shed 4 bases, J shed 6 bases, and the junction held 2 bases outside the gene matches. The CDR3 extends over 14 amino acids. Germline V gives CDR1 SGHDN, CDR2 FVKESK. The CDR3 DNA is TGTGCCAGCAGCCGCCTAGCGGGGGCCGGGGAGCTGTTTTTT. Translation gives CASSRLAGAGELFF. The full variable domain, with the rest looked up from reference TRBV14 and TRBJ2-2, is EAGVTQFPSHSVIEKGQTVTLRCDPISGHDNLYWYRRVMGKEIKFLLHFVKESKQDESGMPNNRFLAERTGGTYSTLKVQPAELEDSGVYFCASSRLAGAGELFFGEGSRLTVL.

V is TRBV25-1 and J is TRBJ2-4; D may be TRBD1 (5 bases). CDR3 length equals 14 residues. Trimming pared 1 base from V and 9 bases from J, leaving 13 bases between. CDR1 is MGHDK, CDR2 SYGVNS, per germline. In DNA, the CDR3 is TGTGCCAGCAGTGAATCTGACATTAGGGGCATTCAGTACTTC. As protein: CASSESDIRGIQYF.

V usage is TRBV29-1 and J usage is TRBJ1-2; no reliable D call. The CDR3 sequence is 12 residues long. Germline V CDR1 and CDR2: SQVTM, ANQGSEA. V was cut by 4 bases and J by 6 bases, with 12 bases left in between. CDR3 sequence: CSVAGLRDGYTF. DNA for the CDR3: TGCAGCGTTGCGGGGTTGCGAGATGGCTACACCTTC.

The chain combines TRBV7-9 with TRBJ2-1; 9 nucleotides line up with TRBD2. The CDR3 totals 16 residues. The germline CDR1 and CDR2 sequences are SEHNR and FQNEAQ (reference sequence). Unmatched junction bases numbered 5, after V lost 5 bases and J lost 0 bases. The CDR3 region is CASSGNSGSSYNEQFF. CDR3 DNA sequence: TGTGCCAGCAGCGGAAATAGCGGGAGCTCCTACAATGAGCAGTTCTTC. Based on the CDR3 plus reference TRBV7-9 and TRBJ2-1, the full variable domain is DTGVSQNPRHKITKRGQNVTFRCDPISEHNRLYWYRQTLGQGPEFLTYFQNEAQLEKSRLLSDRFSAERPKGSFSTLEIQRTEQGDSAMYLCASSGNSGSSYNEQFFGPGTRLTVL.

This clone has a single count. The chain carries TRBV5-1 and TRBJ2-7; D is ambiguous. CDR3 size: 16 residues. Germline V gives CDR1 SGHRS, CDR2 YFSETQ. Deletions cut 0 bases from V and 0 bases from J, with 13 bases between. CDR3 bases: TGCGCCAGCAGCTTGGGGTGGTGGAGCAGCTCCTACGAGCAGTACTTC. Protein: CASSLGWWSSSYEQYF.

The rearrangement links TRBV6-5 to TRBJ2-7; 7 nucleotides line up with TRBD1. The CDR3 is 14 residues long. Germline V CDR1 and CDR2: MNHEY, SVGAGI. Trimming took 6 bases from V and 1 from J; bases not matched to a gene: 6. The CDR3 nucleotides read TGTGCCAGCAGCCCTAGACAGGGATCCTACGAGCAGTACTTC. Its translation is CASSPRQGSYEQYF.

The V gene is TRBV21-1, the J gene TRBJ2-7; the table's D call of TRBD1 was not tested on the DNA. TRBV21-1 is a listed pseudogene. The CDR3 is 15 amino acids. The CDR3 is CASADEGTGKKEQYF. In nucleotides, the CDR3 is TGTGCCAGCGCAGATGAGGGGACAGGGAAGAAGGAGCAGTACTTC.

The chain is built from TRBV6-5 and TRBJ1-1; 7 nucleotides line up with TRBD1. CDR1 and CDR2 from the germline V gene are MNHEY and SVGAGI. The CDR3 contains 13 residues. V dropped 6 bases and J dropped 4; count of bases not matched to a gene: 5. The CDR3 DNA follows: TGTGCCAGCAGCCCGGGACAGAGCACTGAAGCTTTCTTT. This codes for CASSPGQSTEAFF.

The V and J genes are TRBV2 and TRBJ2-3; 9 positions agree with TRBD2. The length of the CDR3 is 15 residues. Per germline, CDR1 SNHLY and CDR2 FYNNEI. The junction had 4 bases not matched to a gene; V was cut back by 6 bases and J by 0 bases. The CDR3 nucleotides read TGTGCCAGCAGGGCCGGACTAGCGAGCACAGATACGCAGTATTTT. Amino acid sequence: CASRAGLASTDTQYF. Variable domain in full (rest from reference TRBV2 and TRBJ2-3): EPEVTQTPSHQVTQMGQEVILRCVPISNHLYFYWYRQILGQKVEFLVSFYNNEISEKSEIFDDQFSVERPDGSNFTLKIRSTKLEDSAMYFCASRAGLASTDTQYFGPGTRLTVL.

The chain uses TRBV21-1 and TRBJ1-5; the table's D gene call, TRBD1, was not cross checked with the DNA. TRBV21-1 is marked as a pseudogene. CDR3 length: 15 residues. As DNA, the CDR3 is TGTGCCAGCAGCACCAACAGGGCCGAAAATCAGCCCCAGCATTTT. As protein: CASSTNRAENQPQHF.